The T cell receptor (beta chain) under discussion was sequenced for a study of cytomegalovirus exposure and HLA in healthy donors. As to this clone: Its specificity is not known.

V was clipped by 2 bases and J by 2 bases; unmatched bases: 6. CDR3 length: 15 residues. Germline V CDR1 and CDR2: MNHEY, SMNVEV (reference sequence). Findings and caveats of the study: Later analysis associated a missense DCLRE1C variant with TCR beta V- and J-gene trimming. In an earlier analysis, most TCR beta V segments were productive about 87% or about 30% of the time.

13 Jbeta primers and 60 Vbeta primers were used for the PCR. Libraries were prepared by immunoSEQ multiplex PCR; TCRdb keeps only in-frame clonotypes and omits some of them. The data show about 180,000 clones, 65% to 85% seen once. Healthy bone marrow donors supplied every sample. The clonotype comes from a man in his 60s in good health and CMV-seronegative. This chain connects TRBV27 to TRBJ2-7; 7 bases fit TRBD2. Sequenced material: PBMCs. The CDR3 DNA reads TGTGCCAGCAGTTTAGGGCTAGCGGCAACCTACGAGCAGTACTTC. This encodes CASSLGLAATYEQYF.